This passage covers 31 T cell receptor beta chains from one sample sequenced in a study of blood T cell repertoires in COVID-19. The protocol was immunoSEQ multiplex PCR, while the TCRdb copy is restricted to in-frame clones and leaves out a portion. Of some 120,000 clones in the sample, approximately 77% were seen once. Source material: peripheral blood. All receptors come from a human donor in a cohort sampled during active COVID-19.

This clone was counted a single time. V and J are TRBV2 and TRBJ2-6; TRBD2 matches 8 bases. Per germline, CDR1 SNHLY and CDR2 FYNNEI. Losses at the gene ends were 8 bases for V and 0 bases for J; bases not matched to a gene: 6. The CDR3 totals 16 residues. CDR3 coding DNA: TGTGCCAGCTCGGGGGGGGGCCGCTCTGGGGCCAACGTCCTGACTTTC. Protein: CASSGGGRSGANVLTF.

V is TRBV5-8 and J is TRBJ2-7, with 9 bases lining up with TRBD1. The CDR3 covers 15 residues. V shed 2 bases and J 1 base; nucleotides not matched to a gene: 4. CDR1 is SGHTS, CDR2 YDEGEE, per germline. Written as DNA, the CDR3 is TGTGCCAGCAGCTTTCGGGACAGGGAGTCCTACGAGCAGTACTTC. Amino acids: CASSFRDRESYEQYF.

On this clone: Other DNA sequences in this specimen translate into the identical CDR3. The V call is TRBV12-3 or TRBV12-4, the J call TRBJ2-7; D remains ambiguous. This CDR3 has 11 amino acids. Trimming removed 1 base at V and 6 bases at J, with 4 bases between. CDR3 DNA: TGTGCCAGCAGTTTAGGGCCCGAGCAGTACTTC. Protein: CASSLGPEQYF.

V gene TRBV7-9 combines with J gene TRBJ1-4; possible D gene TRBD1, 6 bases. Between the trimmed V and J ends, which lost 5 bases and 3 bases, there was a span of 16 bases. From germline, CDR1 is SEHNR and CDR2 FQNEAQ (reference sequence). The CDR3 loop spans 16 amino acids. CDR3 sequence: CASSAPPGVANEKLFF. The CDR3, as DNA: TGTGCCAGCAGCGCCCCTCCAGGGGTGGCTAATGAAAAACTGTTTTTT.

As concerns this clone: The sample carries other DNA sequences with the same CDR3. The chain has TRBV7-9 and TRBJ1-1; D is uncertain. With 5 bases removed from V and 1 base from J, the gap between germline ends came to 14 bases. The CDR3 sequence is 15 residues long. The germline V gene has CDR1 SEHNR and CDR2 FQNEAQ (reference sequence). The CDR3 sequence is CASSPDMGRNTEAFF. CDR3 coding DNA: TGTGCCAGCAGCCCTGACATGGGTAGGAACACTGAAGCTTTCTTT.

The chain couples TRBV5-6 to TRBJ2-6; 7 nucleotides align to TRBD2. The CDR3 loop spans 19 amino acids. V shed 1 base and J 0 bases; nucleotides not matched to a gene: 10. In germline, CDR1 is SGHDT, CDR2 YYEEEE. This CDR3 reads CASSLKSVGGASGANVLTF. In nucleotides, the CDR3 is TGTGCCAGCAGCTTGAAATCTGTGGGAGGGGCCTCTGGGGCCAACGTCCTGACTTTC.

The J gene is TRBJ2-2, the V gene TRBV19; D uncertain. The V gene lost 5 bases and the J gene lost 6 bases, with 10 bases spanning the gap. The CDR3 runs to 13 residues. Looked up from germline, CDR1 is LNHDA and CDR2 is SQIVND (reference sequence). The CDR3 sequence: CASSLQMAGELFF. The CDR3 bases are TGTGCCAGTAGTCTGCAGATGGCCGGGGAGCTGTTTTTT.

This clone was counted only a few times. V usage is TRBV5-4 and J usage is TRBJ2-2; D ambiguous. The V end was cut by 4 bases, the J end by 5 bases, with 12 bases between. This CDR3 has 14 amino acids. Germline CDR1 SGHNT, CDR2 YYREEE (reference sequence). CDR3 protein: CASSLEVSTGELFF. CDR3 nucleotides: TGTGCCAGCAGCCTAGAGGTCTCAACCGGGGAGCTGTTTTTT.

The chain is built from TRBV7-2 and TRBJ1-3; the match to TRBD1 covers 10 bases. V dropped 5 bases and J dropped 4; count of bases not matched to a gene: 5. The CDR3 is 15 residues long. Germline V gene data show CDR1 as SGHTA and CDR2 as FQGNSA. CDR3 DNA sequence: TGTGCCAGCAGCCCTTGGACAGGGGGGGGAAACACCATATATTTT. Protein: CASSPWTGGGNTIYF.

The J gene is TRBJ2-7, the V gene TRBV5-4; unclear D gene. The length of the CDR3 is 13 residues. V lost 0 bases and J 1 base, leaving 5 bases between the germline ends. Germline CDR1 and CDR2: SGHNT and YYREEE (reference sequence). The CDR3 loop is CASSLDLSYEQYF. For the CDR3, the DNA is TGTGCCAGCAGCTTGGATCTATCCTACGAGCAGTACTTC.

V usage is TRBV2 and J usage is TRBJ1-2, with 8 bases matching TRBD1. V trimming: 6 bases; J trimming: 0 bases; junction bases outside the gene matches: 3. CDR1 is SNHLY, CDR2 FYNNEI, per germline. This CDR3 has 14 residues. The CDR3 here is CASSVQGANYGYTF. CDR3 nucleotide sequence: TGTGCCAGCAGCGTACAGGGGGCTAACTATGGCTACACCTTC.

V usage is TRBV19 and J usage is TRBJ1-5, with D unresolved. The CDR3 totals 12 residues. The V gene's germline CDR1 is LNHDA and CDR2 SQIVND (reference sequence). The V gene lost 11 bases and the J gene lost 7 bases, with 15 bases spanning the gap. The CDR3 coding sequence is TGTGCCTCCCGCCCCCCGGGGCAGCCCCAGCATTTT. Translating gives CASRPPGQPQHF.

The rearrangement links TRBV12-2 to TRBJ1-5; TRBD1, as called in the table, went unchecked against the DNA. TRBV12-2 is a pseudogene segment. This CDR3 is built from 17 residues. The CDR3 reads CASRLFSCRDGNQPQHF. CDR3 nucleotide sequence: TGTGCAAGTCGCTTATTCTCTTGCAGGGATGGCAATCAGCCCCAGCATTTT.

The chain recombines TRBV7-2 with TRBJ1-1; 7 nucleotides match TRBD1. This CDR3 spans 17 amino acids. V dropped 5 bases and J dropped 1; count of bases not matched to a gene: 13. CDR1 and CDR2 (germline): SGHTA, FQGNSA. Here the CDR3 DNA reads TGTGCCAGCAGCCACCGCACACAGGGGCTGGGGAACACTGAAGCTTTCTTT. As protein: CASSHRTQGLGNTEAFF.

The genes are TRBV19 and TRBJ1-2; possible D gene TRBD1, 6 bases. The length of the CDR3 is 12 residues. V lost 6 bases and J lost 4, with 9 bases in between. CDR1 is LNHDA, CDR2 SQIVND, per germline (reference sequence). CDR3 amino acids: CASSDRLYGYTF. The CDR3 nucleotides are TGTGCCAGTAGCGACAGGCTCTATGGCTACACCTTC.

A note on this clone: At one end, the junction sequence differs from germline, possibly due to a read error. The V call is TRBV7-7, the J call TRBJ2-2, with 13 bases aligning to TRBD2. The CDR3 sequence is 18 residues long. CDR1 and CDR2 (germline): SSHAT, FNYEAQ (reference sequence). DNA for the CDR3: TGTGCTAGCAGCGCCCGGACTAGCGGGAGCACGAACACCGGGGAGCTGTTTTTT. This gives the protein CASSARTSGSTNTGELFF.

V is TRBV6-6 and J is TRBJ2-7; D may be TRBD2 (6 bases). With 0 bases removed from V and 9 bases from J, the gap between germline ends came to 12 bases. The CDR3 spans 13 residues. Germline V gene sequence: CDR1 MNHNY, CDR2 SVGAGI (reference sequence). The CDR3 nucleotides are TGTGCCAGCAGTTACTCGACGGGGGATGTGCAGTACTTC. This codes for CASSYSTGDVQYF.

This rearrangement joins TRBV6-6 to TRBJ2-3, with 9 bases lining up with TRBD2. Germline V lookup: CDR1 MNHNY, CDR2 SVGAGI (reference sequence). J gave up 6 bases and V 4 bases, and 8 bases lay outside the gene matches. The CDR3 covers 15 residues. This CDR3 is CASSLAGALGDTQYF. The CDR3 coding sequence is TGTGCCAGCAGTTTAGCGGGAGCGCTCGGGGATACGCAGTATTTT.

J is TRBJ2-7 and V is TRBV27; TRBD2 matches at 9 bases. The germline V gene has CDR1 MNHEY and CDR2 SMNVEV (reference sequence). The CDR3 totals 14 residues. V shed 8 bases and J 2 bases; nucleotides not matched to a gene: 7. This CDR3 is CASSLAGTAYEQYF. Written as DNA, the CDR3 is TGTGCCAGCTCTCTAGCGGGGACTGCCTACGAGCAGTACTTC.

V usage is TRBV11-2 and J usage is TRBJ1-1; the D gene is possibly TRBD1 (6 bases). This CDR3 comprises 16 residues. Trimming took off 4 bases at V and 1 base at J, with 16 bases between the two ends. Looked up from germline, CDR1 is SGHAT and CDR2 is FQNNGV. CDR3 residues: CASSSMGAPENTEAFF. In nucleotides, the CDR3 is TGTGCCAGCAGCTCCATGGGGGCCCCAGAGAACACTGAAGCTTTCTTT.

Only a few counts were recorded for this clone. CDR3 nucleotide sequence: TGTGCCAGCAGCTCTGAAAGCCGCTCCTATGGCTACACCTTC. The encoded protein is CASSSESRSYGYTF. The chain recombines TRBV2 with TRBJ1-2; no clear D. The CDR3 sequence is 14 residues long. The germline V gene has CDR1 SNHLY and CDR2 FYNNEI. V dropped 6 bases and J dropped 4 bases, with 15 bases sitting between them.

In DNA form, the CDR3 reads TGTGCCAGCACGAGACAGGGGGCTGCTGGGGCCAACGTCCTGACTTTC. Residues: CASTRQGAAGANVLTF. The chain recombines TRBV2 with TRBJ2-6; 10 bases line up with TRBD1. Germline CDR1 is SNHLY and CDR2 is FYNNEI. The CDR3 extends over 16 amino acids. V lost 7 bases and J lost 2; bases outside the gene matches: 5.

The CDR3 DNA reads TGTGCCAGCAGTTTGGGACAGCAAGAGACCCAGTACTTC. Encoded protein: CASSLGQQETQYF. The J gene is TRBJ2-5, the V gene TRBV7-9; 7 bases match TRBD1. Germline CDR1 SEHNR, CDR2 FQNEAQ (reference sequence). V gave up 6 bases and J gave up 2 bases; unmatched junction bases: 3. The CDR3 length is 13 residues.

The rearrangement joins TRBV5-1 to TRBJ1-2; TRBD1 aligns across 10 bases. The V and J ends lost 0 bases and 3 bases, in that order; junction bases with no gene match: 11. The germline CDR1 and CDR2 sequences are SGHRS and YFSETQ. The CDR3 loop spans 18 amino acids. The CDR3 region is CASSLVWAGQGQDYGYTF. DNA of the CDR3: TGCGCCAGCAGCTTGGTTTGGGCGGGACAGGGGCAGGACTATGGCTACACCTTC.

The CDR3 coding sequence is TGTGCCAGCAGCCTGGTGGGCGGGTCCTACAATGAGCAGTTCTTC. Translating gives CASSLVGGSYNEQFF. The chain has TRBV7-6 and TRBJ2-1, with D possibly matching TRBD2 (5 bases). Per the germline V gene, CDR1 is SGHVS and CDR2 is FNYEAQ. The CDR3 covers 15 residues. V was trimmed by 5 bases and J by 1 base, leaving 12 bases between them.

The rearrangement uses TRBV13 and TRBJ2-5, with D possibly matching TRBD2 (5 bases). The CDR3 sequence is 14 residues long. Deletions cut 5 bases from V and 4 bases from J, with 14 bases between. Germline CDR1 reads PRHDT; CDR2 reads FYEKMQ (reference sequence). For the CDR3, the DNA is TGTGCCAGCAGCCCACCCGGACTTATAGAGACCCAGTACTTC. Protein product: CASSPPGLIETQYF. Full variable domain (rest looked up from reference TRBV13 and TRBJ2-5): AAGVIQSPRHLIKEKRETATLKCYPIPRHDTVYWYQQGPGQDPQFLISFYEKMQSDKGSIPDRFSAQQFSDYHSELNMSSLELGDSALYFCASSPPGLIETQYFGPGTRLLVL.

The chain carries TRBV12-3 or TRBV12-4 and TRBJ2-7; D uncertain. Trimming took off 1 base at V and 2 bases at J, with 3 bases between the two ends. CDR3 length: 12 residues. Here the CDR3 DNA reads TGTGCCAGCAGTTTAGTAACCTACGAGCAGTACTTC. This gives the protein CASSLVTYEQYF.

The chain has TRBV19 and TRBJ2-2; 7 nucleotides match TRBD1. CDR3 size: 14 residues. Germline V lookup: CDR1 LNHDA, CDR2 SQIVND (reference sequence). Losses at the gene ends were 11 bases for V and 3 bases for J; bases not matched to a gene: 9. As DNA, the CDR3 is TGTGCCGGCCGGGACAGTGTCTACACCGGGGAGCTGTTTTTT. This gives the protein CAGRDSVYTGELFF.

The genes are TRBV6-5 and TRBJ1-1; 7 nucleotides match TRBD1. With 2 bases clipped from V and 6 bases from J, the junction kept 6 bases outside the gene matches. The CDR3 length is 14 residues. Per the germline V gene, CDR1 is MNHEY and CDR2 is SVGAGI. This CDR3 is CASSYDRAGPEAFF. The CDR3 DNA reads TGTGCCAGCAGTTACGACAGGGCGGGTCCTGAAGCTTTCTTT.

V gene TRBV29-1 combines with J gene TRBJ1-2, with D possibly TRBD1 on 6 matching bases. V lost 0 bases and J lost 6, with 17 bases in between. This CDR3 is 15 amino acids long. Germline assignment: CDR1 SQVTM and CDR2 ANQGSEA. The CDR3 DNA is TGCAGCGTTGAAGATCGGGGACAATCCCCCGATGGCTACACCTTC. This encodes CSVEDRGQSPDGYTF.

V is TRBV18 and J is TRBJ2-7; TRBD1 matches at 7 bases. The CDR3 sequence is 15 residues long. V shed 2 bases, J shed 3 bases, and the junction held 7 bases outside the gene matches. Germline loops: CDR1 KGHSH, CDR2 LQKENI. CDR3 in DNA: TGTGCCAGCTCACCATTTGGGGGACAGAACTACGAGCAGTACTTC. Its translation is CASSPFGGQNYEQYF.